A single sample is the source of the 13 T cell receptor beta chains below, sequenced in a study of beta chain features in type 1 diabetes. Expressed TCRB transcripts were sequenced, since all the RNA that had been isolated was reverse transcribed. Assay used: immunoSEQ multiplex PCR; TCRdb lists only in-frame clones, some missing. The table has approximately 280,000 clones, 15% seen once. Findings and limits, study-wide: Type 1 diabetes patients had moderately but significantly shorter TCRB CDR3s in all four CD4+ subsets.

These receptors' antigens are unknown. The source material was naive CD4+ T cells from blood. The receptors originated from a man aged 18-30 years with type 1 diabetes.

The V gene is TRBV9, the J gene TRBJ1-6; D gene uncertain. The CDR3 loop spans 15 amino acids. The V gene lost 0 bases and the J gene lost 7 bases, with 11 bases spanning the gap. Germline CDR1 and CDR2: SGDLS and YYNGEE. This chain's CDR3 is CASSVAAGLNSPLHF. In DNA form, the CDR3 reads TGTGCCAGCAGCGTAGCGGCAGGCTTAAATTCACCCCTCCACTTT.

This clone was seen a few times. The chain carries TRBV6-5 and TRBJ2-1; 7 bases are shared with TRBD2. The germline CDR1 and CDR2 sequences are MNHEY and SVGAGI. This CDR3 has 16 amino acids. J was trimmed by 5 bases and V by 4 bases; bases with no gene match: 11. CDR3 residues: CASSSRLAEVHNEQFF. CDR3 nucleotides: TGTGCCAGCAGTTCCCGACTAGCTGAGGTGCACAATGAGCAGTTCTTC.

V is TRBV5-1 and J is TRBJ2-7; weak D call: TRBD2 (6 bases). V lost 4 bases, J lost 0 bases, and 11 bases lay in between. CDR1 is SGHRS, CDR2 YFSETQ, per germline. There are 14 residues in the CDR3. CDR3 sequence (DNA): TGCGCCAGCAGCCCGCGGGGAAGCTCCTACGAGCAGTACTTC. Protein sequence: CASSPRGSSYEQYF.

The V call is TRBV27, the J call TRBJ2-3; TRBD2 aligns across 8 bases. Losses at the gene ends were 9 bases for V and 2 bases for J; bases not matched to a gene: 13. Germline-derived CDR1 and CDR2 are MNHEY and SMNVEV (reference sequence). The CDR3 length is 16 residues. CDR3: CASTRAGRALTDTQYF. CDR3 DNA sequence: TGTGCCAGTACTAGAGCCGGGAGGGCCCTCACAGATACGCAGTATTTT.

This clone was detected a few times. V usage is TRBV9 and J usage is TRBJ2-5, with TRBD1 identical over 9 bases. Germline values: CDR1 SGDLS, CDR2 YYNGEE. This CDR3 contains 16 residues. The V gene end was trimmed by 0 bases and the J gene end by 2 bases; junction bases not matched to a gene: 5. The CDR3 reads CASSVGTGGLQETQYF. DNA for the CDR3: TGTGCCAGCAGCGTAGGTACAGGGGGCTTACAAGAGACCCAGTACTTC.

V usage is TRBV6-5 and J usage is TRBJ1-1; 7 nucleotides align to TRBD1. The CDR3 length is 15 residues. Germline trimming cut 0 bases from V and 3 bases from J; bases unmatched to any gene: 4. Germline V gene data show CDR1 as MNHEY and CDR2 as SVGAGI. The CDR3 loop reads CASSYSHTGDTEAFF. CDR3 nucleotides: TGTGCCAGCAGTTACTCTCATACAGGGGACACTGAAGCTTTCTTT.

This clone was observed a few times. The chain links TRBV16 to TRBJ2-5; 7 bases agree with TRBD1. Per the germline V gene, CDR1 is KGHSY and CDR2 is FQNENV. This CDR3 is 14 amino acids long. V lost 4 bases, J lost 7 bases, and 9 bases stayed unmatched. The CDR3 coding sequence is TGTGCCAGCAGCCCCACGACAGGGATCGGGACCCAGTACTTC. Translating it yields CASSPTTGIGTQYF.

J is TRBJ2-1 and V is TRBV7-9, with a weak D call TRBD1 (5 bases). The CDR3 has 14 amino acids. In germline, CDR1 is SEHNR, CDR2 FQNEAQ (reference sequence). The V gene lost 4 bases and the J gene lost 8 bases, with 15 bases spanning the gap. Here the CDR3 reads CASSWDTGYDEQFF. CDR3 nucleotide sequence: TGTGCCAGCAGCTGGGATACAGGTTACGATGAGCAGTTCTTC.

Points on this clone: Distinct nucleotide sequences in the sample also encode this CDR3. The rearrangement uses TRBV5-1 and TRBJ2-5, with 7 bases matching TRBD2. V shed 0 bases and J 3 bases; nucleotides not matched to a gene: 2. Germline lookup yields CDR1 SGHRS and CDR2 YFSETQ. The CDR3 is 14 amino acids. CDR3 sequence reads: CASSLAAGEETQYF. In nucleotides, the CDR3 is TGCGCCAGCAGCTTGGCCGCGGGAGAAGAGACCCAGTACTTC. Full variable domain (rest looked up from reference TRBV5-1 and TRBJ2-5): KAGVTQTPRYLIKTRGQQVTLSCSPISGHRSVSWYQQTPGQGLQFLFEYFSETQRNKGNFPGRFSGRQFSNSRSEMNVSTLELGDSALYLCASSLAAGEETQYFGPGTRLLVL.

In its sample, this clone was seen a few times. The chain links TRBV7-9 to TRBJ1-5; the D is unclear. Trimming took off 5 bases at V and 4 bases at J, with 12 bases between the two ends. Germline V gene sequence: CDR1 SEHNR, CDR2 FQNEAQ (reference sequence). The CDR3 totals 14 residues. CDR3 region: CASSPHGRNQPQHF. As DNA, the CDR3 is TGTGCCAGCAGCCCCCATGGGAGGAATCAGCCCCAGCATTTT.

This clone occurred a few times. The DNA of the CDR3 is TGTGCCAGCAGCCTTCGGGCGGGAGCGACGGATACGCAGTATTTT. Residues: CASSLRAGATDTQYF. The rearrangement joins TRBV4-2 to TRBJ2-3, with 7 bases matching TRBD2. Trimming cost V 4 bases and J 6 bases; bases outside gene matches: 10. Germline V lookup: CDR1 LGHNA, CDR2 YNFKEQ. CDR3 length: 15 residues.

This clone was counted between two and nine times. The chain recombines TRBV6-1 with TRBJ1-5, with 9 bases matching TRBD1. The V segment lost 5 bases and the J segment 6 bases; nucleotides outside the gene matches: 5. There are 14 residues in the CDR3. Germline V gene lookup returns CDR1 MNHNS and CDR2 SASEGT. In nucleotides, the CDR3 is TGTGCCAGCAGTAAACAGGGGGCCGGTCAGCCCCAGCATTTT. It codes for CASSKQGAGQPQHF.

The rearrangement uses TRBV5-4 and TRBJ2-7; 13 positions agree with TRBD2. Germline V gene sequence: CDR1 SGHNT, CDR2 YYREEE (reference sequence). The CDR3 extends over 15 amino acids. Trimming took 4 bases from V and 0 from J; bases not matched to a gene: 1. Here the CDR3 DNA reads TGTGCCAGCAGCCGACTAGCGGGAGGCTCCTACGAGCAGTACTTC. This encodes CASSRLAGGSYEQYF.